The 9 T cell receptor beta chains in this list originate from one sample, sequenced in a study of blood T cell repertoires in COVID-19. The protocol was immunoSEQ multiplex PCR, while the TCRdb copy is restricted to in-frame clones and leaves out a portion. The sample has 90,000 or so clones, 90% seen once. Sequencing was carried out using peripheral blood. The receptor source for this set is a man younger than 35 with COVID-19, enrolled during active disease.

This rearrangement joins TRBV11-1 to TRBJ2-3; possibly TRBD2 for D (5 bases). V lost 7 bases and J lost 4, with 21 bases in between. CDR1 SGHAT and CDR2 FQDESV come from the germline V gene (reference sequence). CDR3 length equals 16 residues. This CDR3 reads CASIPREGLAADTQYF. DNA for the CDR3: TGTGCCAGCATACCTAGAGAGGGTCTAGCCGCAGATACGCAGTATTTT.

This chain connects TRBV30 to TRBJ1-2, with D unclear. The CDR3 has 12 amino acids. The germline V gene has CDR1 GTSNPN and CDR2 SVGIG (reference sequence). V shed 0 bases and J shed 5 bases, with 7 bases lying between them. CDR3 DNA: TGTGCCTGGAGTGTAGGAGGGTATGGCTACACCTTC. Its protein is CAWSVGGYGYTF.

The chain joins TRBV10-1 to TRBJ2-2; 10 bases are shared with TRBD2. The J segment lost 5 bases and the V segment lost 3 bases, leaving 0 bases of the junction unmatched. Germline V gene data show CDR1 as WNHNN and CDR2 as SYGVQD (reference sequence). The CDR3 extends over 14 amino acids. CDR3 coding DNA: TGCGCCAGCAGTGAACTAGCGGGAACCGGGGAGCTGTTTTTT. Its protein is CASSELAGTGELFF.

The chain has TRBV5-1 and TRBJ2-4; 10 bases fit TRBD2. Germline V gives CDR1 SGHRS, CDR2 YFSETQ. The V segment lost 1 base and the J segment 8 bases; nucleotides outside the gene matches: 6. The CDR3 is 15 amino acids. The CDR3 DNA follows: TGCGCCAGCAGCTTGACTAGCGGGGAGGTTGACATTCAGTACTTC. It specifies CASSLTSGEVDIQYF.

CDR3 sequence (DNA): TGTGCCAGCAGCGCGGGCCGGGTATCCGAGCAGTACTTC. Protein: CASSAGRVSEQYF. This sequence joins TRBV7-9 and TRBJ2-7; D perhaps matches TRBD2 (5 bases). V was shortened by 5 bases and J by 6 bases, with 14 bases between the two germline ends. Per germline, CDR1 SEHNR and CDR2 FQNEAQ (reference sequence). The CDR3 covers 13 residues.

The chain employs TRBV27 and TRBJ1-2; D may be TRBD1 (5 bases). This CDR3 has 14 amino acids. Trimming removed 6 bases from V and 2 bases from J, with 13 bases in between. CDR1 is MNHEY and CDR2 is SMNVEV in the germline V gene (reference sequence). In DNA, the CDR3 is TGTGCCAGCAGGCCCGGACACGACAACTATGGCTACACCTTC. Protein sequence: CASRPGHDNYGYTF.

This clone showed up just a few times. This sequence joins TRBV12-3 or TRBV12-4 and TRBJ2-2, with TRBD1 as a possible D gene (6 bases). Trimming stripped 2 bases from V and 9 bases from J, with 10 bases between. The CDR3 runs to 13 residues. CDR3 in DNA: TGTGCCAGCAGTTTAAACAGGGCAAGGGAGCTGTTTTTT. Translating it yields CASSLNRARELFF.

V is TRBV4-1 and J is TRBJ1-3; unclear D gene. Looked up from germline, CDR1 is MGHRA and CDR2 is YSYEKL. The CDR3 is made up of 13 amino acids. Deletions cut 3 bases from V and 8 bases from J, with 11 bases between. The CDR3 coding sequence is TGCGCCAGCAGCCACGCAGCGGGTTACACCATATATTTT. Its translation is CASSHAAGYTIYF.

Only a few counts were recorded for this clone. The chain employs TRBV28 and TRBJ2-3; 9 bases map to TRBD1. Trimming cost V 7 bases and J 0 bases; bases outside gene matches: 11. This CDR3 has 17 amino acids. Germline lookup yields CDR1 MDHEN and CDR2 SYDVKM. The CDR3 DNA follows: TGTGCCAGCAACCCAAGGGACAGGGTGACGAGCACAGATACGCAGTATTTT. Protein product: CASNPRDRVTSTDTQYF.